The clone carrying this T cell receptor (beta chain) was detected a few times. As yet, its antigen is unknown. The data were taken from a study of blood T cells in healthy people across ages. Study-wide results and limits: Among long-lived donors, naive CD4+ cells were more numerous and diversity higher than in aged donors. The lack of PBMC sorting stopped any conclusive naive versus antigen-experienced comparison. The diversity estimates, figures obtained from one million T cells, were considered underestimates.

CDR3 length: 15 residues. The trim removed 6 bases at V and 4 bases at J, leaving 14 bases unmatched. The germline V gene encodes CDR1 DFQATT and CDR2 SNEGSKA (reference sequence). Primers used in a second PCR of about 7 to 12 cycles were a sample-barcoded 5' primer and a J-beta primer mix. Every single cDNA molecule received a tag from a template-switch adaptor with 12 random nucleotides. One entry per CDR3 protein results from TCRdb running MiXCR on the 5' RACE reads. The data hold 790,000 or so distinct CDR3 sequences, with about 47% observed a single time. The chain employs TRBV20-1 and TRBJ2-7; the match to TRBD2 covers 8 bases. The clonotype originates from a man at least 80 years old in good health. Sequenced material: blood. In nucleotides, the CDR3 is TGCAGTGCCTCCCCTCTCCGGGAGGGGTTTTACGAGCAGTACTTC. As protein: CSASPLREGFYEQYF.